The 27 T cell receptor beta chains given below trace back to one sample, sequenced in a study of cytomegalovirus exposure and HLA in healthy donors. PCR amplification relied on 60 Vbeta primers (plus 13 Jbeta primers). Libraries were prepared by immunoSEQ multiplex PCR; TCRdb keeps only in-frame clonotypes and omits some of them. This sample has over 150,000 clones, with approximately 79% found just once. The sequenced sample was PBMCs. Source of these receptors: a man in his forties in good health and CMV-seronegative.

This CDR3 is CASSFRDRGRGNEQFF. DNA for the CDR3: TGTGCCAGCAGCTTCCGGGACAGGGGGCGAGGAAATGAGCAGTTCTTC. The chain recombines TRBV5-4 with TRBJ2-1, with 12 bases matching TRBD1. V lost 2 bases to trimming and J lost 7 bases; unmatched junction nucleotides: 7. Per the germline V gene, CDR1 is SGHNT and CDR2 is YYREEE (reference sequence). The CDR3 sequence is 16 residues long.

This clone was detected only a few times. V gene TRBV30 combines with J gene TRBJ1-3, with D unclear. Germline CDR1 and CDR2: GTSNPN and SVGIG (reference sequence). Trimming removed 3 bases at V and 0 bases at J, with 12 bases between. This CDR3 is built from 15 residues. The DNA for the CDR3 is TGTGCCTGGAGCCTGACAAGCAACTCTGGAAACACCATATATTTT. It translates to CAWSLTSNSGNTIYF.

The gene calls are TRBV11-1 and TRBJ2-1; 7 bases align to TRBD1. CDR3 size: 16 residues. V was clipped by 5 bases and J by 3 bases; unmatched bases: 10. Germline loops: CDR1 SGHAT, CDR2 FQDESV (reference sequence). The CDR3 DNA follows: TGTGCCAGCAGCCTCTGGACAGGAAAGGGCTACAATGAGCAGTTCTTC. Translated: CASSLWTGKGYNEQFF.

The rearrangement uses TRBV30 and TRBJ2-6; maybe TRBD1 (5 bases). The CDR3 sequence is 12 residues long. The germline V gene encodes CDR1 GTSNPN and CDR2 SVGIG (reference sequence). V was cut by 2 bases and J by 12 bases, with 11 bases left in between. The CDR3 DNA reads TGTGCCTGGAGTAAGGGGTCCCCCGTCCTGACTTTC. Its protein product is CAWSKGSPVLTF.

This chain joins TRBV7-2 and TRBJ2-1; the D gene is possibly TRBD2 (5 bases). V gave up 8 bases and J gave up 9 bases, with 20 bases separating them. Germline values: CDR1 SGHTA, CDR2 FQGNSA. The CDR3 is 14 residues long. The CDR3 loop is CASVGSLGAGEQFF. DNA for the CDR3: TGTGCCAGCGTGGGGAGTTTAGGAGCCGGTGAGCAGTTCTTC.

The chain uses TRBV7-6 and TRBJ2-2, with 12 nucleotides matching TRBD2. Germline V gene lookup returns CDR1 SGHVS and CDR2 FNYEAQ. Trimming cost V 5 bases and J 3 bases; bases outside gene matches: 10. The CDR3 runs to 18 residues. The CDR3 is CASSTPLTSGGYTGELFF. The CDR3 DNA reads TGTGCCAGCAGCACCCCTCTTACTAGCGGGGGGTACACCGGGGAGCTGTTTTTT.

This clone appeared a single time. CDR3 sequence (DNA): TGTGCCAGCAGCTTAGGAGCCGAAACCTACGAGCAGTACTTC. This codes for CASSLGAETYEQYF. V usage is TRBV13 and J usage is TRBJ2-7; D is ambiguous. The germline V and J ends were trimmed by 0 bases and 2 bases, with 8 bases remaining between them. Germline V gene sequence: CDR1 PRHDT, CDR2 FYEKMQ (reference sequence). The CDR3 has 14 residues.

This CDR3 reads CASSEGARGGEQFF. CDR3 DNA: TGCGCCAGCAGTGAGGGGGCCCGTGGTGGGGAGCAGTTCTTC. The chain is built from TRBV5-1 and TRBJ2-1, with TRBD1 identical over 7 bases. Germline CDR1 is SGHRS and CDR2 is YFSETQ. CDR3 length: 14 residues. V gave up 5 bases and J gave up 10 bases; unmatched junction bases: 12.

The gene calls are TRBV28 and TRBJ2-7; 12 positions match TRBD2. V lost 6 bases to trimming and J lost 7 bases; unmatched junction nucleotides: 7. Germline V gene data show CDR1 as MDHEN and CDR2 as SYDVKM. This CDR3 has 14 amino acids. CDR3: CASRLAGGLGEQYF. The CDR3 DNA is TGTGCCAGCAGGCTAGCGGGGGGGCTTGGGGAGCAGTACTTC.

The chain has TRBV6-1 and TRBJ1-6; 8 bases fit TRBD1. The V and J ends lost 6 bases and 14 bases, in that order; junction bases with no gene match: 15. This CDR3 has 15 residues. In germline, CDR1 is MNHNS, CDR2 SASEGT. CDR3 sequence (DNA): TGTGCCAGCAGCACTACCGGGACAGGTGCATTTACCCTCCACTTT. Translating gives CASSTTGTGAFTLHF.

In nucleotides, the CDR3 is TGTGCCAGCTCACTCGGTCGTGCCACTGAAGCTTTCTTT. This encodes CASSLGRATEAFF. The chain employs TRBV18 and TRBJ1-1; D is ambiguous. CDR3 length: 13 amino acids. With 4 bases removed from V and 4 bases from J, the gap between germline ends came to 10 bases. Germline CDR1 KGHSH, CDR2 LQKENI.

This chain connects TRBV4-1 to TRBJ1-3; the D gene is possibly TRBD1 (5 bases). V shed 3 bases and J shed 2 bases, with 8 bases lying between them. Germline lookup yields CDR1 MGHRA and CDR2 YSYEKL. This CDR3 has 14 amino acids. The CDR3: CASSHAGAGNTIYF. CDR3 nucleotides: TGCGCCAGCAGCCACGCGGGGGCTGGAAACACCATATATTTT.

V gene TRBV7-9 combines with J gene TRBJ2-3; 12 bases match TRBD2. Unmatched junction bases numbered 4, after V lost 2 bases and J lost 7 bases. The CDR3 contains 15 residues. Germline CDR1 SEHNR, CDR2 FQNEAQ (reference sequence). The CDR3 DNA is TGTGCCAGCAGCTTAAGGACTAGCGGGGAAAATACGCAGTATTTT. Translated: CASSLRTSGENTQYF.

The chain has TRBV7-2 and TRBJ2-4, with 9 bases identical to TRBD2. The junction had 8 bases not matched to a gene; V was cut back by 3 bases and J by 5 bases. The CDR3 extends over 16 amino acids. CDR1 is SGHTA, CDR2 FQGNSA, per germline. CDR3 loop: CASSFLSGGRENIQYF. CDR3 nucleotides: TGTGCCAGCAGCTTCCTTAGCGGGGGAAGAGAAAACATTCAGTACTTC.

The genes are TRBV11-2 and TRBJ2-3, with 9 bases matching TRBD2. From germline, CDR1 is SGHAT and CDR2 FQNNGV. V dropped 2 bases and J dropped 2; count of bases not matched to a gene: 11. There are 18 residues in the CDR3. This chain's CDR3 is CASSLSSGGNIFTDTQYF. The CDR3 nucleotides read TGTGCCAGCAGCTTATCCAGCGGGGGGAATATCTTCACAGATACGCAGTATTTT.

This clone was counted between two and nine times. The chain uses TRBV11-2 and TRBJ2-7; 8 positions match TRBD1. The CDR3 totals 19 residues. Losses at the gene ends were 1 base for V and 0 bases for J; bases not matched to a gene: 14. Germline lookup yields CDR1 SGHAT and CDR2 FQNNGV. The CDR3 is CASSLVPYGRDRISYEQYF. CDR3 DNA sequence: TGTGCCAGCAGCTTAGTCCCATATGGAAGGGACAGGATCTCCTACGAGCAGTACTTC.

This clone appeared a few times. The chain carries TRBV4-2 and TRBJ2-1, with 7 bases aligning to TRBD2. V gave up 2 bases and J gave up 0 bases; unmatched junction bases: 4. This CDR3 has 16 residues. Per the germline V gene, CDR1 is LGHNA and CDR2 is YNFKEQ. CDR3 DNA: TGTGCCAGCAGCCAAAGGGAGGGAGGCTCCTACAATGAGCAGTTCTTC. Amino acids: CASSQREGGSYNEQFF.

V usage is TRBV18 and J usage is TRBJ1-1; the D gene is possibly TRBD1 (5 bases). This CDR3 spans 18 amino acids. V gave up 1 base and J gave up 3 bases, with 21 bases separating them. The germline gives CDR1 KGHSH, CDR2 LQKENI. The chain's CDR3 is CASSPQMAGTFGDTEAFF. CDR3 coding DNA: TGTGCCAGCTCACCACAAATGGCGGGGACCTTCGGGGACACTGAAGCTTTCTTT.

In this sample, this clone turned up once. V and J are TRBV6-5 and TRBJ2-3; 13 bases agree with TRBD2. The CDR3 is made up of 15 amino acids. Germline V gene sequence: CDR1 MNHEY, CDR2 SVGAGI. J lost 9 bases, V lost 2 bases, and 5 bases had no gene match. The CDR3 DNA reads TGTGCCAGCAGTTACGGACTAGCGGGGGATATCACGCAGTATTTT. Translating gives CASSYGLAGDITQYF.

V usage is TRBV28 and J usage is TRBJ1-2; TRBD1 agrees at 11 bases. With V trimmed by 3 bases and J by 8 bases, 5 bases remained unmatched. The V gene's germline CDR1 is MDHEN and CDR2 SYDVKM. The CDR3 extends over 14 amino acids. Here the CDR3 DNA reads TGTGCCAGCAGTTTGTCCGGGACAGGGGGGGGCTACACCTTC. Translating it yields CASSLSGTGGGYTF.

The chain links TRBV13 to TRBJ2-5, with D perhaps matching TRBD2 (5 bases). TRBJ2-7 matches the DNA end more closely, so the J call is doubtful. Germline V CDR1 and CDR2: PRHDT, FYEKMQ (reference sequence). The CDR3 contains 12 residues. CDR3 in DNA: TGTGCCAGCAGCTTAGTGGGGAGCGAGCAGTACTTC. It is translated as CASSLVGSEQYF.

The CDR3 is CSVEDRRSSYEQYF. The CDR3 DNA is TGCAGCGTTGAAGATCGAAGGAGCTCCTACGAGCAGTACTTC. This chain connects TRBV29-1 to TRBJ2-7; no firm D call. Per germline, CDR1 SQVTM and CDR2 ANQGSEA. The germline V and J ends were trimmed by 0 bases and 0 bases, with 9 bases remaining between them. The CDR3 has 14 amino acids.

Only one count was recorded for this clone. The chain links TRBV2 to TRBJ2-7; maybe TRBD2 (6 bases). The CDR3 extends over 13 amino acids. With 11 bases removed from V and 4 bases from J, the gap between germline ends came to 18 bases. CDR1 is SNHLY and CDR2 is FYNNEI in the germline V gene. The DNA of the CDR3 is TGTGCCGGGCGCCGGGACGGGACTTACGAGCAGTACTTC. Residues: CAGRRDGTYEQYF. Drawing the rest from reference TRBV2 and TRBJ2-7, the complete variable domain is EPEVTQTPSHQVTQMGQEVILRCVPISNHLYFYWYRQILGQKVEFLVSFYNNEISEKSEIFDDQFSVERPDGSNFTLKIRSTKLEDSAMYFCAGRRDGTYEQYFGPGTRLTVT.

The chain recombines TRBV5-8 with TRBJ1-3, with 7 bases that match TRBD1. The germline V gene encodes CDR1 SGHTS and CDR2 YDEGEE. This CDR3 has 16 amino acids. Trimming cost V 3 bases and J 1 base; bases outside gene matches: 7. The CDR3, as DNA: TGTGCCAGCAGCTCCGGACAGGATTTTTCTGGAAACACCATATATTTT. The encoded protein is CASSSGQDFSGNTIYF.

CDR3 amino acids: CASSARGATRTEQFF. The CDR3 DNA reads TGTGCCAGTAGTGCGCGGGGGGCAACCCGGACCGAGCAGTTCTTC. The genes are TRBV19 and TRBJ2-1; the match to TRBD2 covers 8 bases. V dropped 5 bases and J dropped 10; count of bases not matched to a gene: 13. CDR1 is LNHDA and CDR2 is SQIVND in the germline V gene (reference sequence). The CDR3 has 15 amino acids.

V gene TRBV7-9 combines with J gene TRBJ2-5; TRBD1 matches 10 bases. The germline gives CDR1 SEHNR, CDR2 FQNEAQ (reference sequence). V dropped 4 bases and J dropped 5; count of bases not matched to a gene: 7. This CDR3 contains 15 residues. The CDR3 coding sequence is TGTGCCAGCAGCTCCGACAGGGGGCAGAGTGAGACCCAGTACTTC. Translating it yields CASSSDRGQSETQYF.

The chain links TRBV6-5 to TRBJ1-3; possibly TRBD1 for D (6 bases). The germline gives CDR1 MNHEY, CDR2 SVGAGI. CDR3 length equals 15 residues. Trimming took 0 bases from V and 2 from J, leaving 8 bases between them. CDR3 protein: CASSYSRGPGNTIYF. The CDR3 DNA is TGTGCCAGCAGTTACTCGCGGGGGCCTGGAAACACCATATATTTT.